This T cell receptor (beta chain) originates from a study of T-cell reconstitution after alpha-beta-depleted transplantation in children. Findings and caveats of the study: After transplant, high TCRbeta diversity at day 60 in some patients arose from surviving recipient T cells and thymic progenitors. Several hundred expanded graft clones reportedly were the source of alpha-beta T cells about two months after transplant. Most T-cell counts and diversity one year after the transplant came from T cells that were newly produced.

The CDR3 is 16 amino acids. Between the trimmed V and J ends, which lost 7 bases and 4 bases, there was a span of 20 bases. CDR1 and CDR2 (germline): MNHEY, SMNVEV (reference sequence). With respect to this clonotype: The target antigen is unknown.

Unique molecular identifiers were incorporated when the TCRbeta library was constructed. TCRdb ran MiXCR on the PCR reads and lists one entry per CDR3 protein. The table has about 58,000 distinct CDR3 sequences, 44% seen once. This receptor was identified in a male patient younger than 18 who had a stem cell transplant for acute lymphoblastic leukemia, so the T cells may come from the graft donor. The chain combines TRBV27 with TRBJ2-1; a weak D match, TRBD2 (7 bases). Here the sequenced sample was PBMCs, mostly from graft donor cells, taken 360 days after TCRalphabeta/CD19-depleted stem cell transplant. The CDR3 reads CASNDPNRGGYNEQFF. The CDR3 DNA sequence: TGTGCCAGCAATGACCCTAATAGGGGGGGTTACAATGAGCAGTTCTTC.